This T cell receptor beta chain was obtained from a study of siplizumab effects on memory and regulatory T cells (dated by TCRdb to about 2019). For context, the study as a whole: The study examined how the anti-CD2 antibody siplizumab affects alloreactive T-cell subsets in allogeneic mixed lymphocyte reactions built from human PBMCs.

Results and caveats for the whole study, not just this receptor: Compared with memory T cells, unstimulated naive T cells appeared more diverse, and naive cells seemed to make a substantial contribution to the alloresponse. Among mappable alloreactive CD4+ clones, the Treg-derived fraction averaged nearly 70% with siplizumab versus around 29% in control reactions. For roughly 80-95% of proliferating CD4+ or CD8+ clones, no naive or memory phenotype could be assigned. Whether proliferating Tregs from siplizumab cultures actually had suppressive function was not functionally confirmed. Because sequences below about 10^-5 frequency were poorly captured, only a minor fraction of alloreactive clones could be mapped to unstimulated subsets. The cumulative frequency of alloreactive sequences that could be traced back to unstimulated CD4+ memory T cells was significantly reduced by siplizumab.

Sorted unstimulated T cells and proliferating T cells recovered from mixed lymphocyte reactions were subjected to TCRbeta CDR3 sequencing. Fresh whole blood from roughly ten HLA-typed healthy donors was used to isolate PBMCs. Measured from the cysteine to the phenylalanine, the CDR3 is 15 residues long. Of the read, only the CDR3 DNA is kept; its 45 bases are in frame from base 1. V has 8 bases trimmed and J has 4 bases trimmed; junction bases matching no gene number 11. Sequences MDHEN (CDR1) and SYDVKM (CDR2) are obtained from the germline V gene. About this clone itself: Its recognized antigen is unknown. Base qualities are missing; no much larger clone stands one base away.

The library was produced with the immunoSEQ multiplex PCR assay. Around 100,000 TCR templates per sample were assayed by the deep sequencing platform. Genomic DNA extracted from sorted T cells was the material used for TCRbeta CDR3 sequencing. The study's processing was this. The R programming language was used for the clonal analysis of the TCRbeta CDR3 data. Alloreactive CD4+ and CD8+ clones were defined by comparing unstimulated samples with post-reaction CFSE-low samples. By matching sequences to the repertoires of sorted unstimulated Treg and non-Treg cells, each alloreactive CD4+ clone was assigned a regulatory or non-regulatory origin. The source is immuneACCESS, and TCRdb retained only in-frame sequences with V and J called. Part of the clones is not carried over; for the studies checked, unresolved V genes explain less than half of this, and the remainder is unexplained. The DNA was the basis for D and trimming; V, J and clone size are from that table. This sample lists 85,000 to 130,000 clones; 91% were detected once. The ten most abundant clones make up under 3% of the sample.

Recombination linked TRBV28 to TRBJ2-3, and 8 junctional nucleotides match TRBD2. The receptor was isolated from a human donor in good health. Some clones in this sample may be carry-over from other donors' samples. Sequencing was carried out using CD4+ T cells sorted from blood. The base sequence is TGTGCCAGCGGGAGTAGCGGGAACCGGGCAGATACGCAGTATTTT. Its translation reads: CASGSSGNRADTQYF.